This TCR beta chain was captured by sequencing in a study of cytomegalovirus exposure and HLA in healthy donors. V lost 0 bases and J 6 bases, leaving 8 bases between the germline ends. The CDR3 is 14 amino acids. Germline loops: CDR1 WNHNN, CDR2 SYGVQD (reference sequence). With 60 Vbeta and 13 Jbeta primers, the PCR was carried out. TCRdb's copy holds only in-frame clones and misses some; the assay was immunoSEQ multiplex PCR. This table has roughly 98,000 clones, more than 60% appearing once. The chain employs TRBV10-1 and TRBJ2-2; TRBD1 might be the D (6 bases). The receptor was derived from a man aged 50 to 59 in good health and CMV-seronegative. The sequenced material came from PBMCs. The CDR3 DNA is TGCGCCAGCAGTGAGTCGGCAGGGGCCGGGGAGCTGTTTTTT. Its protein product is CASSESAGAGELFF.